These 8 T cell receptor beta chains share one sample of origin, sequenced in a study of blood T cell repertoires in COVID-19. Repertoires were generated with immunoSEQ multiplex PCR, while TCRdb's copy carries only in-frame clones and drops some. The sample has 150,000 to 200,000 clones; 81% are singletons. Sequencing was performed on peripheral blood. These receptor sequences come from a human donor in a cohort sampled during active COVID-19.

V and J are TRBV11-2 and TRBJ2-5; TRBD1 agrees at 7 bases. Germline CDR1 SGHAT, CDR2 FQNNGV. The CDR3 is 15 amino acids. With 2 bases clipped from V and 5 bases from J, the junction kept 8 bases outside the gene matches. The DNA for the CDR3 is TGTGCCAGCAGCTTAAGGGACAGATATGCGGAGACCCAGTACTTC. Amino acid sequence: CASSLRDRYAETQYF.

The chain employs TRBV29-1 and TRBJ2-1; tentative D call: TRBD2 (6 bases). Trimming cost V 3 bases and J 2 bases, with 14 bases left between them. The CDR3 spans 15 residues. Germline loops: CDR1 SQVTM, CDR2 ANQGSEA. This chain's CDR3 is CSVDRRLAPYNEQFF. In DNA, the CDR3 is TGCAGCGTTGATCGGCGTCTAGCGCCCTACAATGAGCAGTTCTTC.

The genes are TRBV12-5 and TRBJ1-5, with TRBD1 matching 7 bases. The V and J ends lost 5 bases and 0 bases, in that order; junction bases with no gene match: 13. The germline V gene has CDR1 LGHNT and CDR2 FRNRAP. The CDR3 consists of 18 residues. CDR3 sequence (DNA): TGTGCTAGTGGTGCCTGGGACAGTCCGTTCCATAGCAATCAGCCCCAGCATTTT. Amino acid sequence: CASGAWDSPFHSNQPQHF.

The chain uses TRBV28 and TRBJ1-1; 8 nucleotides agree with TRBD1. CDR3 size: 13 residues. The germline CDR1 and CDR2 sequences are MDHEN and SYDVKM. With 10 bases clipped from V and 4 bases from J, the junction kept 8 bases outside the gene matches. CDR3 nucleotides: TGTGCCACCCAGGGGGCGCGGGTCACTGAAGCTTTCTTT. Residues: CATQGARVTEAFF.

J is TRBJ2-7 and V is TRBV10-3, with 7 bases matching TRBD1. The trim removed 4 bases at V and 4 bases at J, leaving 4 bases unmatched. This CDR3 spans 13 amino acids. CDR1 ENHRY and CDR2 SYGVKD come from the germline V gene. The CDR3 sequence is CAISGGTDYEQYF. The DNA for the CDR3 is TGTGCCATCAGTGGGGGGACAGATTACGAGCAGTACTTC.

The chain is built from TRBV9 and TRBJ1-1, with 8 bases identical to TRBD1. V trimming: 1 base; J trimming: 8 bases; junction bases outside the gene matches: 4. CDR1 and CDR2 (germline): SGDLS, YYNGEE. The CDR3 runs 13 residues. CDR3 DNA: TGTGCCAGCAGCGTACAGGGGGCGAACGAAGCTTTCTTT. Amino acid sequence: CASSVQGANEAFF.

The chain combines TRBV7-3 with TRBJ2-3, with a weak D call TRBD2 (6 bases). There are 14 residues in the CDR3. In germline, CDR1 is SGHTA, CDR2 FQGTGA. Trimming pared 4 bases from V and 0 bases from J, leaving 8 bases between. CDR3 residues: CASSYGGSTDTQYF. Here the CDR3 DNA reads TGTGCCAGCAGCTACGGAGGGAGCACAGATACGCAGTATTTT.

The genes are TRBV14 and TRBJ1-2; no definite D call. The CDR3 consists of 16 residues. The germline V gene has CDR1 SGHDN and CDR2 FVKESK. V lost 4 bases and J 2 bases, leaving 17 bases between the germline ends. CDR3 in DNA: TGTGCCAGCAGCCGGTCCACGCCGCTCCTAAACTATGGCTACACCTTC. Translating gives CASSRSTPLLNYGYTF.